The 31 T cell receptor beta chains below come from one sample, sequenced in a study of regulatory T cells in long-lasting Graves disease (dated by TCRdb to 2020 to 2023). The label giving this sample's time point can be read as: newly diagnosed GD, antithyroid drugs for less than 3 months. RNA was extracted from PBMCs in TRIzol for both TCR sequencing and RNA sequencing. To prepare the library, multiplex PCR was applied. The instrument given in TCRdb is Illumina HiSeq 4000. TCR beta libraries were built with iRepertoire HTBI primers and Arm-PCR amplification of CDR3 regions. The public sequencing data were trimmed at Q25 with fastp and processed into clonotypes with MiXCR by TCRdb, which kept only in-frame beta chains. Entries are consolidated by CDR3 protein sequence, retaining the most common genes and DNA. The sample records a few hundred thousand distinct CDR3 sequences, approximately 12% of which are singletons. Of the sample, approximately 9.3% falls within the top ten clones.

This sample was also put to use in a study of T cells in Graves' hyperthyroidism and ophthalmopathy.

This specimen was peripheral blood mononuclear cells (PBMCs), taken at new diagnosis, from a patient treated with antithyroid drugs. Receptors originate from a man aged 30-40 years with Graves disease. Donor details come from another sample of the same person, matched by shared clones.

The genes are TRBV4-1 and TRBJ2-3, with D maybe TRBD2 (5 bases). The germline V and J ends were trimmed by 1 base and 6 bases, with 14 bases remaining between them. From germline, CDR1 is MGHRA and CDR2 YSYEKL. This CDR3 comprises 15 residues. CDR3 coding DNA: TGCGCCAGCAGCCAAGTCCAAGAGGGCGAGGATACGCAGTATTTT. Translation: CASSQVQEGEDTQYF.

This clonotype was seen more than once but under ten times. This chain links TRBV19 with TRBJ2-7; tentative D call: TRBD2 (5 bases). This CDR3 has 14 residues. Germline V lookup: CDR1 LNHDA, CDR2 SQIVND (reference sequence). V lost 5 bases, J lost 5 bases, and 16 bases lay in between. As DNA, the CDR3 is TGTGCCAGTAGTTCCAGCTCCCGGACTCACGAGCAGTACTTC. It encodes CASSSSSRTHEQYF.

This clonotype was counted ten times or more. The V call is TRBV28, the J call TRBJ2-5; either TRBD1 or TRBD2 may fit D (5 bases each). Trimming removed 7 bases from V and 5 bases from J, with 17 bases in between. The germline V gene has CDR1 MDHEN and CDR2 SYDVKM. The CDR3 is made up of 14 amino acids. CDR3 in amino acids: CASTRFGGVETQYF. The CDR3 bases are TGTGCCAGCACTCGCTTTGGGGGAGTGGAGACCCAGTACTTC. The entire variable domain, with the rest obtained from reference TRBV28 and TRBJ2-5, is as follows: DVKVTQSSRYLVKRTGEKVFLECVQDMDHENMFWYRQDPGLGLRLIYFSYDVKMKEKGDIPEGYSVSREKKERFSLILESASTNQTSMYLCASTRFGGVETQYFGPGTRLLVL.

V and J are TRBV7-6 and TRBJ2-7; 12 nucleotides line up with TRBD2. Germline CDR1 and CDR2: SGHVS and FNYEAQ. There are 18 residues in the CDR3. V trimming: 0 bases; J trimming: 2 bases; junction bases outside the gene matches: 8. CDR3: CASSLAPQTSGRPYEQYF. CDR3 in DNA: TGTGCCAGCAGCTTAGCACCCCAAACTAGCGGGAGGCCCTACGAGCAGTACTTC.

This clonotype occurred a few times. The chain couples TRBV14 to TRBJ1-2, with no clear D. Trimming cost V 1 base and J 8 bases, with 11 bases left between them. This CDR3 is built from 13 residues. The V gene's germline CDR1 is SGHDN and CDR2 FVKESK. CDR3 DNA sequence: TGTGCCAGCAGCCAAGTGGGAGGGTTCGGCTACACCTTC. Its protein product is CASSQVGGFGYTF. The variable domain in full, completed from reference TRBV14 and TRBJ1-2, reads EAGVTQFPSHSVIEKGQTVTLRCDPISGHDNLYWYRRVMGKEIKFLLHFVKESKQDESGMPNNRFLAERTGGTYSTLKVQPAELEDSGVYFCASSQVGGFGYTFGSGTRLTVV.

This clonotype appeared many times. The rearrangement links TRBV6-1 to TRBJ2-5, with D possibly matching TRBD1 (5 bases). Per the germline V gene, CDR1 is MNHNS and CDR2 is SASEGT. The V gene lost 5 bases and the J gene lost 5 bases, with 15 bases spanning the gap. The CDR3 is 14 amino acids. CDR3 in amino acids: CASSSQGAGETQYF. The CDR3 region has the DNA TGTGCCAGCAGTAGCCAGGGCGCAGGGGAGACCCAGTACTTC.

At least ten counts were recorded for this clonotype. The rearrangement uses TRBV15 and TRBJ1-2; a weak D match, TRBD1 (5 bases). The ends were cut back, 0 bases at V and 14 bases at J, with 25 bases in the middle. The CDR3 consists of 16 residues. CDR1 and CDR2 (germline): LNHNV, YYDKDF (reference sequence). The CDR3 coding sequence is TGTGCCACCAGCAGAGATTTTACAGAGGGGCGGAGTGGTTTGACCTTC. As protein: CATSRDFTEGRSGLTF.

This clonotype has ten or more counts. The chain links TRBV12-5 to TRBJ1-4; 7 nucleotides match TRBD1. This CDR3 contains 14 residues. Germline V gene data show CDR1 as LGHNT and CDR2 as FRNRAP. V lost 5 bases to trimming and J lost 5 bases; unmatched junction nucleotides: 5. The CDR3 reads CASGATGNNEKLFF. Here the CDR3 DNA reads TGTGCTAGTGGTGCGACAGGGAACAATGAAAAACTGTTTTTT.

This clonotype occurred a few times. The V and J genes are TRBV19 and TRBJ1-1; D might be TRBD1 (5 bases). CDR1 and CDR2 from the germline V gene are LNHDA and SQIVND (reference sequence). Between the trimmed V and J ends, which lost 2 bases and 4 bases, there was a span of 11 bases. The CDR3 is 14 residues long. The CDR3 loop is CASSIILGGTEAFF. The CDR3 coding sequence is TGTGCCAGTAGTATAATTTTGGGGGGCACTGAAGCTTTCTTT.

This clonotype appeared many times. The chain joins TRBV12-5 to TRBJ2-7, with D perhaps given as TRBD1 or TRBD2 (5 bases each). In germline, CDR1 is LGHNT, CDR2 FRNRAP. There are 15 residues in the CDR3. Deletions cut 6 bases from V and 3 bases from J, with 18 bases between. CDR3 residues: CASGPDFRDHYEQYF. The CDR3 coding sequence is TGTGCTAGTGGCCCGGATTTTCGGGACCACTACGAGCAGTACTTC.

CDR3 nucleotides: TGTGCCTTGGACAAGACAGGGATTGGGGAGACCCAGTACTTC. It codes for CALDKTGIGETQYF. The chain uses TRBV30 and TRBJ2-5; 7 nucleotides align to TRBD1. CDR1 is GTSNPN, CDR2 SVGIG, per germline (reference sequence). This CDR3 is built from 14 residues. Trimming removed 7 bases from V and 5 bases from J; junction bases left unmatched: 13.

This clonotype was seen many times. For the CDR3, the DNA is TGTGCCATCAGTGAGCGGTGGACTAGCGGGAGTGACAATGAGCAGTTCTTC. This gives the protein CAISERWTSGSDNEQFF. This chain joins TRBV10-3 and TRBJ2-1; 13 bases line up with TRBD2. Germline values: CDR1 ENHRY, CDR2 SYGVKD. V lost 2 bases, J lost 5 bases, and 6 bases stayed unmatched. CDR3 length equals 17 residues.

This clonotype has just a few counts. This sequence joins TRBV5-1 and TRBJ2-3; weak D call: TRBD2 (5 bases). The last part of the DNA fits TRBJ2-5 better; the J call may be wrong. The CDR3 runs to 13 residues. The V gene's germline CDR1 is SGHRS and CDR2 YFSETQ. The CDR3 bases are TGCGCCAGCAGCTTGGACGGGGTTTGGACCCAGTACTTC. This sequence encodes CASSLDGVWTQYF.

Many counts were recorded for this clonotype. The rearrangement links TRBV2 to TRBJ1-2; D ambiguous. This CDR3 has 14 residues. The V end lost 11 bases, the J end lost 3 bases, and 19 bases lay between the germline ends. Germline lookup yields CDR1 SNHLY and CDR2 FYNNEI. CDR3 protein: CAGTKESSDYGYTF. The CDR3 DNA sequence: TGTGCCGGTACTAAGGAGAGTTCTGACTATGGCTACACCTTC.

This clonotype has at least ten counts. The chain is built from TRBV2 and TRBJ2-5; D is ambiguous. This CDR3 comprises 12 residues. V was trimmed by 3 bases and J by 5 bases, leaving 7 bases between them. The V gene's germline CDR1 is SNHLY and CDR2 FYNNEI. The CDR3 DNA is TGTGCCAGCAGTGATGCAGGCGAGACCCAGTACTTC. Protein: CASSDAGETQYF.

This clonotype was observed many times. The gene calls are TRBV27 and TRBJ2-7, with D maybe TRBD1 (5 bases). The CDR3 runs to 14 residues. V dropped 3 bases and J dropped 2 bases, with 11 bases sitting between them. Germline CDR1 is MNHEY and CDR2 is SMNVEV (reference sequence). CDR3 in DNA: TGTGCCAGCAGTTTTACAGGTGATCCCTACGAGCAGTACTTC. Translating gives CASSFTGDPYEQYF.

This clonotype was counted many times. The chain couples TRBV20-1 to TRBJ2-5; perhaps TRBD2 as D (6 bases). Germline CDR1 and CDR2: DFQATT and SNEGSKA (reference sequence). The CDR3 spans 12 residues. Trimming pared 5 bases from V and 7 bases from J, leaving 14 bases between. Written as DNA, the CDR3 is TGCAGTGCTCGGGACTCCTTGGGGACCCAGTACTTC. Protein product: CSARDSLGTQYF.

A remark on this clonotype: A read error is possible here, since a much larger clone lies one base away. V gene TRBV11-2 combines with J gene TRBJ2-7; TRBD2 matches 8 bases. The germline V gene encodes CDR1 SGHAT and CDR2 FQNNGV. The CDR3 is 16 residues long. V was pared by 2 bases and J by 7 bases, with 13 bases of the junction left unmatched. Written as DNA, the CDR3 is TGTGCCAGCAGCTTAAGGTGGCGGGAGGTATACAATGAGCAGTACTTC. Translation gives CASSLRWREVYNEQYF.

This clonotype has just a few counts. The chain couples TRBV29-1 to TRBJ2-3; a weak D match, TRBD1 (6 bases). V lost 0 bases, J lost 2 bases, and 12 bases lay in between. The CDR3 runs to 15 residues. Germline values: CDR1 SQVTM, CDR2 ANQGSEA. CDR3 residues: CSVEDPGQYTDTQYF. DNA for the CDR3: TGCAGCGTTGAAGATCCCGGACAGTACACAGATACGCAGTATTTT.

Ten or more counts support this clonotype. Here the CDR3 DNA reads TGCAGTGCTAGAGTTACCGGGGGCTGGGTGAACACTGAAGCTTTCTTT. Amino acid sequence: CSARVTGGWVNTEAFF. The rearrangement uses TRBV20-1 and TRBJ1-1; D may be TRBD1 (6 bases). V lost 1 base, J lost 0 bases, and 15 bases lay in between. The CDR3 sequence is 16 residues long. Germline assignment: CDR1 DFQATT and CDR2 SNEGSKA (reference sequence).

This clonotype was recorded a few times. Just one base apart from a much larger clone, this may be a read error. This likely comes from a read error, as the CDR3 has no conserved phenylalanine or tryptophan at its end. This chain uses TRBV7-3 with TRBJ2-1, with no clear D. This CDR3 has 15 amino acids. Germline V gene sequence: CDR1 SGHTA, CDR2 FQGTGA. V was clipped by 6 bases and J by 3 bases, with 15 bases between them. As DNA, the CDR3 is TGTGCCAGCAGTCTATGCCCCGGCTGCTACAATGAGCAGTTCCTC. Translation: CASSLCPGCYNEQFL.

In this sample, this clonotype turned up a few times. V and J are TRBV20-1 and TRBJ1-2, with TRBD1 as a possible D gene (5 bases). The germline CDR1 and CDR2 sequences are DFQATT and SNEGSKA (reference sequence). The CDR3 is made up of 13 amino acids. V dropped 6 bases and J dropped 6 bases, with 17 bases sitting between them. In DNA form, the CDR3 reads TGCAGTGCCCCCCCCGCAGGGTTGCATGGCTACACCTTC. This encodes CSAPPAGLHGYTF.

This clonotype was detected ten times or more. V usage is TRBV12-3 or TRBV12-4 and J usage is TRBJ1-3; D uncertain. CDR3 length: 17 amino acids. V lost 3 bases and J 0 bases, leaving 15 bases between the germline ends. CDR3 sequence: CASSFGWGPNSGNTIYF. The CDR3 coding sequence is TGTGCCAGCAGTTTCGGCTGGGGTCCCAACTCTGGAAACACCATATATTTT.

This clonotype was detected many times. V and J are TRBV11-2 and TRBJ2-3; 7 bases line up with TRBD2. This CDR3 comprises 13 residues. V was clipped by 0 bases and J by 12 bases; unmatched bases: 6. The germline gives CDR1 SGHAT, CDR2 FQNNGV. The CDR3 is CASSLDWDYRQYF. In nucleotides, the CDR3 is TGTGCCAGCAGCTTAGATTGGGACTACCGACAGTATTTT.

This clonotype was recorded a few times. The CDR3 here is CASSSFEPWGGPANTGELFF. The CDR3 region has the DNA TGTGCCAGCAGCTCTTTTGAACCCTGGGGCGGCCCCGCGAACACCGGGGAGCTGTTTTTT. The rearrangement links TRBV7-7 to TRBJ2-2, with D possibly TRBD1 on 5 matching bases. V was cut by 4 bases and J by 0 bases, with 24 bases left in between. Germline loops: CDR1 SSHAT, CDR2 FNYEAQ (reference sequence). There are 20 residues in the CDR3.

Ten or more counts support this clonotype. The chain is built from TRBV12-3 or TRBV12-4 and TRBJ1-1, with D possibly TRBD1 on 5 matching bases. V was shortened by 6 bases and J by 8 bases, with 16 bases between the two germline ends. This CDR3 contains 13 residues. The CDR3 DNA is TGTGCCAGCAGCAACGCGGCGGGACGGGAAGCTTTCTTT. The encoded protein is CASSNAAGREAFF.

This clonotype appeared a few times. J is TRBJ2-4 and V is TRBV2; TRBD1 is a possible D gene (6 bases). V was trimmed by 7 bases and J by 0 bases, leaving 10 bases between them. The CDR3 runs 14 residues. The germline CDR1 and CDR2 sequences are SNHLY and FYNNEI. This CDR3 reads CASKYRVAKNIQYF. As DNA, the CDR3 is TGTGCCAGCAAATACAGGGTAGCCAAAAACATTCAGTACTTC.

This clonotype appeared many times. This rearrangement joins TRBV2 to TRBJ2-7; 12 bases match TRBD2. J was trimmed by 5 bases and V by 3 bases; bases with no gene match: 2. The V gene's germline CDR1 is SNHLY and CDR2 FYNNEI. CDR3 length: 14 amino acids. CDR3 protein: CASSDRLAGDEQYF. Here the CDR3 DNA reads TGTGCCAGCAGTGATAGACTAGCGGGAGACGAGCAGTACTTC.

The J gene is TRBJ2-7, the V gene TRBV7-9; the D gene is possibly TRBD1 (6 bases). V dropped 5 bases and J dropped 6 bases, with 17 bases sitting between them. This CDR3 contains 14 residues. Looked up from germline, CDR1 is SEHNR and CDR2 is FQNEAQ (reference sequence). Written as DNA, the CDR3 is TGTGCCAGCAGCGCCGGGACCCGAGGGGGCGAGCAGTACTTC. As protein: CASSAGTRGGEQYF.

This clonotype was seen a few times. The chain employs TRBV7-9 and TRBJ1-1, with D hard to call. The CDR3 is made up of 15 amino acids. Trimming pared 5 bases from V and 7 bases from J, leaving 20 bases between. Germline V lookup: CDR1 SEHNR, CDR2 FQNEAQ (reference sequence). CDR3 amino acids: CASSPHWSGNYEAFF. CDR3 sequence (DNA): TGTGCCAGCAGCCCTCATTGGTCGGGGAATTATGAAGCTTTCTTT.

This clonotype was observed a few times. The CDR3 ends on some other residue instead of the conserved phenylalanine or tryptophan, so this is likely a read error. The chain's CDR3 is CAWSGGREGSNEQFV. CDR3 bases: TGTGCCTGGAGTGGGGGGCGGGAGGGCTCCAATGAGCAGTTCGTC. This chain joins TRBV30 and TRBJ2-1, with TRBD2 matching 9 bases. Trimming took 1 base from V and 6 from J; bases not matched to a gene: 7. Germline V lookup: CDR1 GTSNPN, CDR2 SVGIG (reference sequence). CDR3 length: 15 amino acids.